This TCR beta chain was profiled in a study of CD8 T cells in Susac syndrome. RNA amounts of roughly 0.45 to 1 ug underwent reverse transcription with random hexamers. TCRdb redid the calling of the immunoSEQ multiplex PCR reads with MiXCR, one entry per CDR3 protein. This sample carries some 190,000 distinct CDR3 sequences, approximately 96% of them seen once, and the ten largest clones take approximately 0.09%. Per germline, CDR1 SQVTM and CDR2 ANQGSEA. The CDR3 totals 13 residues. Between the trimmed V and J ends, which lost 5 bases and 0 bases, there was a span of 7 bases. This sequence joins TRBV29-1 and TRBJ2-2; D is ambiguous. The sample comprised CD4+ T cells from PBMCs. The TCR was taken from a human donor with multiple sclerosis. This CDR3 is CSVILTNTGELFF. The CDR3 coding sequence is TGCAGCGTTATCCTCACGAACACCGGGGAGCTGTTTTTT.